This TCR beta chain was profiled in a study of cytomegalovirus exposure and HLA in healthy donors. Study conclusions and caveats: Within the data, a cluster of highly shared sequence variants was likely a sequencing artifact. Association with HLA alleles at 0.05 false discovery rate was found for 16,951 TCR beta sequences in a later analysis. In vitro data verified a few CMV-associated chains as specific for CMV antigens.

Only a few counts were recorded for this clone. Its target is not known. The PCR was carried out with 60 Vbeta primers and 13 Jbeta primers. Method: immunoSEQ multiplex PCR; TCRdb's copy keeps in-frame clones and lacks some. In the table there are about 38,000 clones, roughly 64% of which are singletons. Germline CDR1 LGHNA, CDR2 YSLEER. The CDR3 is 14 residues long. V was trimmed by 0 bases and J by 4 bases, leaving 6 bases between them. This receptor was identified in a man aged 45 to 65 in good health and CMV-seropositive. Sample: PBMCs. The chain employs TRBV4-3 and TRBJ1-4; D is unresolved. The CDR3 DNA follows: TGCGCCAGCAGCCAAGACAGTATTAATGAAAAACTGTTTTTT. Protein product: CASSQDSINEKLFF.